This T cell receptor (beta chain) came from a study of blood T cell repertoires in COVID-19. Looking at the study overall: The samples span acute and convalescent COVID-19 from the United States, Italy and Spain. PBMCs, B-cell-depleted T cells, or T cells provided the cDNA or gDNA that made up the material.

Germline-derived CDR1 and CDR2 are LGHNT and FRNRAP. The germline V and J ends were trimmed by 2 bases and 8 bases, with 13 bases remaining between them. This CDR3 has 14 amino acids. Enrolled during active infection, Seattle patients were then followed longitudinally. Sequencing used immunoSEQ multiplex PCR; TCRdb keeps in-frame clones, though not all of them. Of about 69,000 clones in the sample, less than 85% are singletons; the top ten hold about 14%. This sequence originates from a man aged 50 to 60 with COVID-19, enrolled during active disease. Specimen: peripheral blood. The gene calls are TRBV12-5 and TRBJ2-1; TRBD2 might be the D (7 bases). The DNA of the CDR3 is TGTGCTAGTGGTTTGCTAGGCGGGGGCGATGAGCAGTTCTTC. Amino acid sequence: CASGLLGGGDEQFF.